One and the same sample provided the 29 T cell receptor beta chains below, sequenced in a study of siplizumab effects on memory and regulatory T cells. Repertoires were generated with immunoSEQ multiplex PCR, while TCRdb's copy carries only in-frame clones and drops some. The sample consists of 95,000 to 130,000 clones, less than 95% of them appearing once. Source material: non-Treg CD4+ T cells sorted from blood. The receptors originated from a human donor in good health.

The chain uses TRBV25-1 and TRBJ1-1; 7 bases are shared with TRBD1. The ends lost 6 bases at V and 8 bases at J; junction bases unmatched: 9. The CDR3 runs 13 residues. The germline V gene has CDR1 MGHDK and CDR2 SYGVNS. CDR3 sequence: CASRSSGTEEAFF. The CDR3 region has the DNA TGTGCCAGCAGGTCCTCCGGGACAGAAGAAGCTTTCTTT. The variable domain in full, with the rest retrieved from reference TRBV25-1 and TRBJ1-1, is EADIYQTPRYLVIGTGKKITLECSQTMGHDKMYWYQQDPGMELHLIHYSYGVNSTEKGDLSSESTVSRIRTEHFPLTLESARPSHTSQYLCASRSSGTEEAFFGQGTRLTVV.

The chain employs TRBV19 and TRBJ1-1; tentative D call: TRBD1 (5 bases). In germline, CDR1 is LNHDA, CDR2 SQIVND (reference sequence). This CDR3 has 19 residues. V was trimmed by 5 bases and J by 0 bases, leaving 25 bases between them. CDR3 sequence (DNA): TGTGCCAGTAGTGGGAGGCCCCAGGGTCCGACTGAAATGAACACTGAAGCTTTCTTT. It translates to CASSGRPQGPTEMNTEAFF.

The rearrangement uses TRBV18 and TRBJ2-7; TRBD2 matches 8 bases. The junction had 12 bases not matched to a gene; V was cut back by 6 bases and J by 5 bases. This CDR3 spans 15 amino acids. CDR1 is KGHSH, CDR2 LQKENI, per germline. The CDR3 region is CASSRTDQRENEQYF. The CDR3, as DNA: TGTGCCAGCTCTAGGACGGATCAGCGGGAGAACGAGCAGTACTTC.

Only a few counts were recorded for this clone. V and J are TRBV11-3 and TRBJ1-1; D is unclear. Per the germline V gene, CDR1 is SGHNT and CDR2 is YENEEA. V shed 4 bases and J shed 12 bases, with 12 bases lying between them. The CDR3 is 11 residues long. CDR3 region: CASSSGGRTFF. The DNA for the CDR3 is TGTGCCAGCAGCTCTGGAGGAAGGACTTTCTTT.

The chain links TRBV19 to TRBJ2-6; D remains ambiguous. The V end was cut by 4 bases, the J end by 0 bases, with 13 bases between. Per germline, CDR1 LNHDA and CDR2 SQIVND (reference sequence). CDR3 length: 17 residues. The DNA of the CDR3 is TGTGCCAGTAGTAGGGGTAGGGCCAGCTCTGGGGCCAACGTCCTGACTTTC. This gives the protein CASSRGRASSGANVLTF.

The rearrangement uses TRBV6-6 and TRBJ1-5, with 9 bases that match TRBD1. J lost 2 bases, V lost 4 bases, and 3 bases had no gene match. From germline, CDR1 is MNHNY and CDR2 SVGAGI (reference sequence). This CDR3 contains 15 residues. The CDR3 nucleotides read TGTGCCAGCAGTTGGGACAGGGTTGGCAATCAGCCCCAGCATTTT. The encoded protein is CASSWDRVGNQPQHF.

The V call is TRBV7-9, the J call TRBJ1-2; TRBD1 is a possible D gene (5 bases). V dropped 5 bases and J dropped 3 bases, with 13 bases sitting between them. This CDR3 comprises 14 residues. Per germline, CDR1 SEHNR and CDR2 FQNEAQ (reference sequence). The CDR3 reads CASSPGGVDYGYTF. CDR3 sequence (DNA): TGTGCCAGCAGCCCCGGGGGGGTCGACTATGGCTACACCTTC.

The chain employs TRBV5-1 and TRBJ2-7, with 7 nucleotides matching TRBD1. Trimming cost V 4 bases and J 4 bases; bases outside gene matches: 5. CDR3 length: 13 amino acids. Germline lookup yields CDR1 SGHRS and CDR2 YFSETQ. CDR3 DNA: TGCGCCAGCAGCCCGCAGGGGGAATACGAGCAGTACTTC. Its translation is CASSPQGEYEQYF.

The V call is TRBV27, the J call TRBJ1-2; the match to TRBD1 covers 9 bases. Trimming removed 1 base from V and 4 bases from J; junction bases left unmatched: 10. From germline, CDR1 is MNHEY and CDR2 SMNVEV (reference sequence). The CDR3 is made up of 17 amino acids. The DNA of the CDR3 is TGTGCCAGCAGTTTATTGGCGACAGGGGGTATAAGCTATGGCTACACCTTC. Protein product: CASSLLATGGISYGYTF.

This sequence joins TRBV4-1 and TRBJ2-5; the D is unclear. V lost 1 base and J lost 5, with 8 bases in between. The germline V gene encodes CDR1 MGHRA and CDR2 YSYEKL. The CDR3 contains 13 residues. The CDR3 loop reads CASSQGVAETQYF. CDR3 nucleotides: TGCGCCAGCAGCCAAGGGGTAGCCGAGACCCAGTACTTC.

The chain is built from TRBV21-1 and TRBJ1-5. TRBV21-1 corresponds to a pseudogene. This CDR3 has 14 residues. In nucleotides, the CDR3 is TGTGCCAGCAGCAAGGTTTGGGGCAATCAGCCCCAGCATTTT. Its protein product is CASSKVWGNQPQHF.

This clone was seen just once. As DNA, the CDR3 is TGTGCCAGCAGCTTAACCGGGGGCAGGGAGCCCCAGCATTTT. This encodes CASSLTGGREPQHF. The rearrangement uses TRBV7-9 and TRBJ1-5; perhaps TRBD1 as D (6 bases). Trimming removed 2 bases at V and 8 bases at J, with 13 bases between. There are 14 residues in the CDR3. Germline CDR1 and CDR2: SEHNR and FQNEAQ (reference sequence).

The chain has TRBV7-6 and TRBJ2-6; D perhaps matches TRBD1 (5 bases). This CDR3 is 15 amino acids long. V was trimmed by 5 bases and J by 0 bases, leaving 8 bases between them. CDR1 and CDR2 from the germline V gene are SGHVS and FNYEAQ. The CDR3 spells CASSRRGSGANVLTF. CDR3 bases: TGTGCCAGCAGCCGTAGGGGCTCTGGGGCCAACGTCCTGACTTTC.

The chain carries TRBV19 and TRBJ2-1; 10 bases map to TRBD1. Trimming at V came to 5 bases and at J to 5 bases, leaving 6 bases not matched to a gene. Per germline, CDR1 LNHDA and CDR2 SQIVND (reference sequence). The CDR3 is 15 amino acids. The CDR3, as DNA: TGTGCCAGTAGTTCCCCGGGACAGGGGAACAATGAGCAGTTCTTC. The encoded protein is CASSSPGQGNNEQFF.

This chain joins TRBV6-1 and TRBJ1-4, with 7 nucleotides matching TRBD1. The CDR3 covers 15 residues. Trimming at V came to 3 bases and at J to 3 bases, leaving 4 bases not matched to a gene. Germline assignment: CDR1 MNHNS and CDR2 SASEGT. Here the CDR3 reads CASSETGTANEKLFF. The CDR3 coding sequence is TGTGCCAGCAGTGAGACCGGGACAGCTAATGAAAAACTGTTTTTT.

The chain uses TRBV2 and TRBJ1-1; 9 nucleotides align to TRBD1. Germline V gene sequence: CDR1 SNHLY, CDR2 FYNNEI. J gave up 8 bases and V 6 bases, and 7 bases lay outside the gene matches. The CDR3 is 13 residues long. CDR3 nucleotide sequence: TGTGCCAGCAGGGGGACAGGGAAAGGCGAAGCTTTCTTT. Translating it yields CASRGTGKGEAFF.

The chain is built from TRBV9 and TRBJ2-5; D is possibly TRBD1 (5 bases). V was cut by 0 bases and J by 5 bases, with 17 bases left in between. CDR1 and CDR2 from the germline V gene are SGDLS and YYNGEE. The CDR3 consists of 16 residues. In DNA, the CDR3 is TGTGCCAGCAGCGTAGGAGCAGGGCGCTACCCTGAGACCCAGTACTTC. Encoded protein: CASSVGAGRYPETQYF.

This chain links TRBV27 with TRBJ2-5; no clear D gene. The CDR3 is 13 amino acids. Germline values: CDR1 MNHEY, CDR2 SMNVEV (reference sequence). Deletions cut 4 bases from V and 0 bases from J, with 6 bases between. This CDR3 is CASSSNNQETQYF. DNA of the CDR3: TGTGCCAGCAGTTCGAACAACCAAGAGACCCAGTACTTC.

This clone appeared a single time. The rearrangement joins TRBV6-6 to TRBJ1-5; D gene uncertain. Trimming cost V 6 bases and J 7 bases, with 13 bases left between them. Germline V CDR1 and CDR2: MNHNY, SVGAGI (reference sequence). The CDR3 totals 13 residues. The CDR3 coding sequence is TGTGCCAGCAGCGCCTGGGAGGCACAGCCCCAGCATTTT. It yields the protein CASSAWEAQPQHF.

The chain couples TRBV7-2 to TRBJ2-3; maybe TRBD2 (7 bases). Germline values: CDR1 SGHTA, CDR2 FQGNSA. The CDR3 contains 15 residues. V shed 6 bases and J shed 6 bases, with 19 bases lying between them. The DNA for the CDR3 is TGTGCCAGCAGTTACCCGGGGGGCCAGGGTGATACGCAGTATTTT. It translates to CASSYPGGQGDTQYF.

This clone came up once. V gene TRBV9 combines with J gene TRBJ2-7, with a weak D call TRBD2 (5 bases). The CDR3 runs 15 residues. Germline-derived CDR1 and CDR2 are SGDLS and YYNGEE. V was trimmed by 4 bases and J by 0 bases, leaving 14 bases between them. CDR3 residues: CASSHRGGSSYEQYF. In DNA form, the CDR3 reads TGTGCCAGCAGCCACCGCGGTGGGAGCTCCTACGAGCAGTACTTC.

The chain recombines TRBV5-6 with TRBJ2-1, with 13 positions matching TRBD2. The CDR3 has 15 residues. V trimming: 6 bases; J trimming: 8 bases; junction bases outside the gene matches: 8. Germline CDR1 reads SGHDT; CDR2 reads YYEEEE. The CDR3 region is CASIGLAGDKHEQFF. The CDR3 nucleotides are TGTGCCAGCATCGGACTAGCGGGGGATAAACATGAGCAGTTCTTC. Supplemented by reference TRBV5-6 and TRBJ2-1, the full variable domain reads DAGVTQSPTHLIKTRGQQVTLRCSPKSGHDTVSWYQQALGQGPQFIFQYYEEEERQRGNFPDRFSGHQFPNYSSELNVNALLLGDSALYLCASIGLAGDKHEQFFGPGTRLTVL.

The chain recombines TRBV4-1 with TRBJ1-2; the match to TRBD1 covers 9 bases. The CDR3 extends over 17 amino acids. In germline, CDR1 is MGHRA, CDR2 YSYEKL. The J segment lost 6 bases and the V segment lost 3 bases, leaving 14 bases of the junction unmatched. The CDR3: CASSQPGQGVGKDGYTF. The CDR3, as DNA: TGCGCCAGCAGCCAGCCGGGACAGGGTGTAGGAAAGGATGGCTACACCTTC.

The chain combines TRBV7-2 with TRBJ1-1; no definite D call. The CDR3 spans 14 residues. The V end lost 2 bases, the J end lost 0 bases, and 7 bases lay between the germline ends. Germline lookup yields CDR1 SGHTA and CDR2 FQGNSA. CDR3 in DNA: TGTGCCAGCAGCTTATCAGCCATGAACACTGAAGCTTTCTTT. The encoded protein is CASSLSAMNTEAFF.

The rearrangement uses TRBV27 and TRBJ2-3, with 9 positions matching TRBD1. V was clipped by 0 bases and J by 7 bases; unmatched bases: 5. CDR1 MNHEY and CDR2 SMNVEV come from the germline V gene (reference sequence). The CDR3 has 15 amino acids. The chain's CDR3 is CASSLSNRGRNTQYF. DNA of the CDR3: TGTGCCAGCAGTTTATCGAACAGGGGGCGAAATACGCAGTATTTT.

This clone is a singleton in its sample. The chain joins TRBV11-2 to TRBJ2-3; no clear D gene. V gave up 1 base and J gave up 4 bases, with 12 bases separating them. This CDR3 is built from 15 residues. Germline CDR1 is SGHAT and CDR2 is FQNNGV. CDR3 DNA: TGTGCCAGCAGCTTAGGTCAAGCTATCGCAGATACGCAGTATTTT. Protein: CASSLGQAIADTQYF.

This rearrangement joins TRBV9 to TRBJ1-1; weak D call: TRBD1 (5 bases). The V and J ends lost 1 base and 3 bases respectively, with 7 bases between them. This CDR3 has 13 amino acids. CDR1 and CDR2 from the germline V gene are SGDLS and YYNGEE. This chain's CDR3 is CASSVRGDTEAFF. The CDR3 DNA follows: TGTGCCAGCAGCGTAAGAGGGGACACTGAAGCTTTCTTT.

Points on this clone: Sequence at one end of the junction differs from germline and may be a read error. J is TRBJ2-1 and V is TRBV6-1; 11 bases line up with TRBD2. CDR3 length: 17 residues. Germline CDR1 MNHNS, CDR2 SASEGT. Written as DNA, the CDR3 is TGTGCCAGCAGCGAAGAGTGGTTAGCGGGGGGGTACAATGAGCAGTTCTTC. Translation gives CASSEEWLAGGYNEQFF.

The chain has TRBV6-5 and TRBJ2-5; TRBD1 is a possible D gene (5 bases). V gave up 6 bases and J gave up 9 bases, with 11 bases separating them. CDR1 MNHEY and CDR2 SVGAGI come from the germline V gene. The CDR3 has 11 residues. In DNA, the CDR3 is TGTGCCAGCAGCCAGGGTGCGGCCCAGTACTTC. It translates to CASSQGAAQYF.